This T cell receptor beta chain was identified during a study of blood T cell repertoires in COVID-19. As for the study in general: Collection of acute and convalescent COVID-19 samples took place in the United States, Italy and Spain. Sources were T cells, B-cell-depleted T cells, or PBMCs; the material itself was cDNA or gDNA.

Germline CDR1 SGHRS, CDR2 YFSETQ. V shed 4 bases and J shed 0 bases, with 12 bases lying between them. The CDR3 has 15 residues. In the authors' workflow: Estimated nucleated cell counts came from reference gene primer amplification. Sequenced by immunoSEQ multiplex PCR; TCRdb stores in-frame clones only, minus some. That table supplies the V and J calls and clone size; D and trimming were determined from the DNA. The sample contains fewer than 90,000 clones, more than 90% of which appear only once. This chain connects TRBV5-1 to TRBJ2-3, with D hard to call. The origin of this receptor is a human donor with active COVID-19. The donor label of this sample is uncertain. The sequencing input was peripheral blood. CDR3 DNA: TGCGCCAGCAGCGTAGTCCGTACTAGCACAGATACGCAGTATTTT. Its translation is CASSVVRTSTDTQYF.